The text below deals with one TCR beta chain. Its antigen remains unidentified. These data are taken from a study of OX40 agonist ivuxolimab in advanced cancers. Produced via immunoSEQ multiplex PCR; TCRdb's table is partial and in-frame only. The sample lists tens of thousands of clones; 91% were seen once. Germline CDR1 MNHEY, CDR2 SMNVEV (reference sequence). This CDR3 contains 18 residues. V lost 6 bases to trimming and J lost 5 bases; unmatched junction nucleotides: 17. Notes on the study in general: Some patients without response likewise showed low normalized clonal expansion. With doses of 0.1 to 3.0 mg/kg, CD4+ and CD8+ blood T cells had undergone clonal expansion by week 6.

Source: CD4+ or CD8+ T cells sorted from blood, taken in a trial of the OX40 agonist ivuxolimab. The origin of this receptor is an adult with an advanced solid tumor such as melanoma, head and neck, liver or kidney cancer. The chain links TRBV27 to TRBJ2-5; 11 bases fit TRBD2. Written as DNA, the CDR3 is TGTGCCAGCAGCGCCCGGACTAGCGGGCTACTGGATATGGAGACCCAGTACTTC. Its translation: CASSARTSGLLDMETQYF.